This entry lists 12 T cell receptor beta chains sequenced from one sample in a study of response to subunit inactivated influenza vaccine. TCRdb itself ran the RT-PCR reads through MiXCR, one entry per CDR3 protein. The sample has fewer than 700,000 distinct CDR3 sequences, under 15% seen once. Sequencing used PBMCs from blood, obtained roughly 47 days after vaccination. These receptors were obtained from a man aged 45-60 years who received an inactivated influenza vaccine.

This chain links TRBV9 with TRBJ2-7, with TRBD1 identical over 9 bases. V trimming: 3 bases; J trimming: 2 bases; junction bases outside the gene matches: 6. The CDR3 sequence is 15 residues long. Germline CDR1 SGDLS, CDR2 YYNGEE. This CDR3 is CASSAPGQGAYEQYF. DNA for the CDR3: TGTGCCAGCAGCGCCCCGGGACAGGGAGCCTACGAGCAGTACTTC.

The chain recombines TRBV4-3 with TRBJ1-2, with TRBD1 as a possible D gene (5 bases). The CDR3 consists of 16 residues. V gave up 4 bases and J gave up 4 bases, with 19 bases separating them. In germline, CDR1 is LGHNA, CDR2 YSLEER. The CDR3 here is CASSPVGSQGIYGYTF. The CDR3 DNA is TGCGCCAGCAGCCCCGTAGGGAGTCAGGGCATCTATGGCTACACCTTC.

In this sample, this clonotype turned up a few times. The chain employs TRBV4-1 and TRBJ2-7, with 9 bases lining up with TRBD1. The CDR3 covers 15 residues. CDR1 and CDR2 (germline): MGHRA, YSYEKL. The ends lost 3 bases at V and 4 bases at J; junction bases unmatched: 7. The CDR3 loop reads CASSHPGQGTYEQYF. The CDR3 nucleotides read TGCGCCAGCAGCCACCCGGGACAGGGTACATACGAGCAGTACTTC.

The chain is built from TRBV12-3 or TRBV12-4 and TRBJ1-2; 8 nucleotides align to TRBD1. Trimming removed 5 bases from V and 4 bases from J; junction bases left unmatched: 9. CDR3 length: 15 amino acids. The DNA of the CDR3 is TGTGCCAGCAGTCCTTCCGGGACAGGAGTCTATGGCTACACCTTC. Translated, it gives CASSPSGTGVYGYTF.

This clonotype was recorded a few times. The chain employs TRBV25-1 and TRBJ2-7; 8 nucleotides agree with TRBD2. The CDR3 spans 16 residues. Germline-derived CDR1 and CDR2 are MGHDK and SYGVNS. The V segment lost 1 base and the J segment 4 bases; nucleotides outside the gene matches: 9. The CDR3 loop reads CASSESGQREWYEQYF. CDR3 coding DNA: TGTGCCAGCAGTGAATCCGGCCAGCGGGAGTGGTACGAGCAGTACTTC.

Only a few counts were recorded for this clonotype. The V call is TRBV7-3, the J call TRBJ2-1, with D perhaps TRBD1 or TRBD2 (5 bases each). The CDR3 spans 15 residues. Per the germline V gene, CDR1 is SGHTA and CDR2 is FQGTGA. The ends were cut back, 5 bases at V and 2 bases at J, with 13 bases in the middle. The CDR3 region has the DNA TGTGCCAGCAGCCCTCGGGACCATCCCTACAATGAGCAGTTCTTC. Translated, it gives CASSPRDHPYNEQFF. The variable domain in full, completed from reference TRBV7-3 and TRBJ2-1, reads GAGVSQTPSNKVTEKGKYVELRCDPISGHTALYWYRQSLGQGPEFLIYFQGTGAADDSGLPNDRFFAVRPEGSVSTLKIQRTERGDSAVYLCASSPRDHPYNEQFFGPGTRLTVL.

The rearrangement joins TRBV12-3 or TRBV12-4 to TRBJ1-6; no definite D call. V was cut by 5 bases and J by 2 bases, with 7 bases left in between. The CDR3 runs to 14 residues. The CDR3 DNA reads TGTGCCAGCAGTCCCACCGCCTATAATTCACCCCTCCACTTT. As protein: CASSPTAYNSPLHF.

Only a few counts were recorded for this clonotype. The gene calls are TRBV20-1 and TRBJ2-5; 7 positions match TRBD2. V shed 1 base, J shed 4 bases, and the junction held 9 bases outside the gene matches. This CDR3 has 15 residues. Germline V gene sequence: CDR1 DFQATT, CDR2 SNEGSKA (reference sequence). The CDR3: CSARAERGGSETQYF. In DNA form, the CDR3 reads TGCAGTGCTAGAGCCGAGCGGGGCGGCTCAGAGACCCAGTACTTC.

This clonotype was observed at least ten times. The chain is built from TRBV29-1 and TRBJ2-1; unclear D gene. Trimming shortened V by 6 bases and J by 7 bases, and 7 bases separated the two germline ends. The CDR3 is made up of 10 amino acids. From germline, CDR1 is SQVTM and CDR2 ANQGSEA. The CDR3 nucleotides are TGCAGCGTCCTAGGAAATGAGCAGTTCTTC. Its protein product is CSVLGNEQFF.

The CDR3 bases are TGTGCCAGCAGTGAGACAGGCGGGGTCTCCAATGAGCAGTTCTTC. It encodes CASSETGGVSNEQFF. The V call is TRBV6-1, the J call TRBJ2-1; either TRBD1 or TRBD2 may supply D (6 bases each). The CDR3 covers 15 residues. Germline CDR1 reads MNHNS; CDR2 reads SASEGT. V lost 3 bases, J lost 6 bases, and 15 bases lay in between.

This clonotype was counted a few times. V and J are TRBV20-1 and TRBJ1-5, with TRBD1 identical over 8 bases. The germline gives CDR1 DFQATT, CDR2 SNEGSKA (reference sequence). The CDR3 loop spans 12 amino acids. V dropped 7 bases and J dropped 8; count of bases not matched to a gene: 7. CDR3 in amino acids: CSVGQALEPQHF. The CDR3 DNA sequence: TGCAGTGTGGGACAGGCCTTGGAGCCCCAGCATTTT.

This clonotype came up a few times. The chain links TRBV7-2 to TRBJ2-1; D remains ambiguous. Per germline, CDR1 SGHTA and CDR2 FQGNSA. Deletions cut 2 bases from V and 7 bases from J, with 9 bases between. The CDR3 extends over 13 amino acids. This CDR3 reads CASSLRGWNEQFF. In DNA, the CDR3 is TGTGCCAGCAGCTTAAGAGGCTGGAATGAGCAGTTCTTC.